This T cell receptor beta chain was observed in a study of vaccination and CD4 T cells after COVID-19. Study overall: Stimulation of cells relied on overlapping spike peptides derived from SARS-CoV-2, HCoV-NL63, HCoV-OC43 and HCoV-229E.

On this clonotype itself: Its matching antigen is unknown.

Time point in this sample: late sampling 161 to 241 days after vaccination in a few convalescent patients. Treatment defined: 10-day PBMC culture with coronavirus spike peptide pools or control peptides (ViraFEST assay). CDR1 is SQVTM, CDR2 ANQGSEA, per germline. Germline trimming cut 7 bases from V and 6 bases from J; bases unmatched to any gene: 10. The CDR3 is 13 amino acids. Cultured CD4+ T-cell DNA underwent Oncomine TCR Beta short-read sequencing. Using its own MiXCR run on the PCR reads, TCRdb lists one record per CDR3 protein. The sample consists of about 24,000 distinct CDR3 sequences, 40% to 55% of them appearing once.

The material was CD4+ T cells from blood, cultured in vitro, obtained about 7 months after SARS-CoV-2 vaccination. The receptor was derived from a human donor who had recovered from COVID-19. The genes are TRBV29-1 and TRBJ2-7; 9 positions match TRBD1. In DNA form, the CDR3 reads TGCAGCGCCCGGCGGGGACAGGGCGGCGAGCAGTACTTC. It encodes CSARRGQGGEQYF.